These 17 T cell receptor beta chains were all obtained from the same sample, sequenced in a study of T cells after yellow fever vaccination (dated by TCRdb to the late 2010s). The treatment or condition label corresponds to: live attenuated yellow fever vaccine strain. The library was prepared using 5' RACE. Sequencing instrument: Illumina NovaSeq 6000. TCRdb reworked the public reads: Q25 trimming with fastp, MiXCR clone assembly, productive beta chains retained. Rows with one shared CDR3 protein collapse into an entry with the most common genes and DNA. The sample table records around 300,000 distinct CDR3 sequences; about 4% of these occur just once. Around 23% of the sample is held by the ten biggest clonotypes. The sample was PBMCs, taken 5 days after the yellow fever booster vaccination. The receptors here all came from a man in his late teens or twenties who received the YFV17D yellow fever vaccine.

Only a few counts were recorded for this clonotype. This chain connects TRBV7-9 to TRBJ2-7, with D maybe TRBD1 (5 bases). Trimming removed 5 bases at V and 9 bases at J, with 29 bases between. This CDR3 contains 17 residues. Germline CDR1 SEHNR, CDR2 FQNEAQ (reference sequence). This chain's CDR3 is CASSPPGAGLLIDGQYV. The CDR3 nucleotides are TGTGCCAGCAGCCCTCCTGGGGCAGGCCTTTTGATAGACGGGCAGTACGTC.

The chain links TRBV5-6 to TRBJ2-5; perhaps TRBD1 as D (6 bases). CDR1 and CDR2 from the germline V gene are SGHDT and YYEEEE. The CDR3 extends over 16 amino acids. The V end lost 4 bases, the J end lost 2 bases, and 18 bases lay between the germline ends. The CDR3 DNA sequence: TGTGCCAGCAGCCGGACAGAGACGAGAATACAAGAGACCCAGTACTTC. Residues: CASSRTETRIQETQYF.

This clonotype has at least ten counts. This chain connects TRBV7-3 to TRBJ2-3; maybe TRBD2 (7 bases). The CDR3 totals 15 residues. V dropped 8 bases and J dropped 3 bases, with 18 bases sitting between them. Germline values: CDR1 SGHTA, CDR2 FQGTGA. The CDR3 spells CASSDRGGGTDTQYF. The CDR3 DNA sequence: TGTGCCAGCTCAGACCGCGGGGGCGGAACAGATACGCAGTATTTT.

The chain joins TRBV12-3 or TRBV12-4 to TRBJ2-1; D is uncertain. V shed 8 bases and J shed 0 bases, with 11 bases lying between them. This CDR3 is built from 14 residues. The CDR3 reads CASGWGFSYNEQFF. The CDR3 coding sequence is TGTGCCAGCGGTTGGGGTTTCTCCTACAATGAGCAGTTCTTC.

This clonotype showed up many times. J is TRBJ2-1 and V is TRBV14; D unresolved. The germline V and J ends were trimmed by 0 bases and 4 bases, with 19 bases remaining between them. The CDR3 sequence is 18 residues long. The V gene's germline CDR1 is SGHDN and CDR2 FVKESK. The CDR3 here is CASSQDRIIGSGYNEQFF. In nucleotides, the CDR3 is TGTGCCAGCAGCCAAGATCGAATAATCGGGTCCGGATACAATGAGCAGTTCTTC.

The V and J genes are TRBV28 and TRBJ2-7, with D perhaps matching TRBD1 (5 bases). The CDR3 is 11 residues long. With 10 bases removed from V and 2 bases from J, the gap between germline ends came to 9 bases. Germline V lookup: CDR1 MDHEN, CDR2 SYDVKM. The CDR3 bases are TGTGCCACCGCAGGGCCCTACGAGCAGTACGTC. It translates to CATAGPYEQYV.

The chain recombines TRBV29-1 with TRBJ2-2; D not resolved. V gave up 3 bases and J gave up 7 bases, with 6 bases separating them. This CDR3 is built from 11 residues. Germline CDR1 and CDR2: SQVTM and ANQGSEA. The CDR3 region is CSVEQDGELFF. DNA for the CDR3: TGCAGCGTTGAGCAGGACGGGGAGCTGTTTTTT.

This clonotype was picked up a small number of times. The chain links TRBV2 to TRBJ2-5; D is uncertain. The ends were cut back, 3 bases at V and 1 base at J, with 9 bases in the middle. The CDR3 sequence is 14 residues long. Looked up from germline, CDR1 is SNHLY and CDR2 is FYNNEI. CDR3 coding DNA: TGTGCCAGCAGTGACGGCAGGACCCAAGAGACCCAGTACTTC. This codes for CASSDGRTQETQYF.

This clonotype was seen repeatedly, ten times or more. The chain joins TRBV4-1 to TRBJ1-2; weak D call: TRBD1 (5 bases). V shed 1 base and J shed 7 bases, with 16 bases lying between them. Per the germline V gene, CDR1 is MGHRA and CDR2 is YSYEKL. The CDR3 runs to 15 residues. CDR3 sequence (DNA): TGCGCCAGCAGCCAAGTCATTCCGGGGGACGGTGGCTACACCTTC. Translation: CASSQVIPGDGGYTF.

This chain joins TRBV5-1 and TRBJ2-1, with D possibly TRBD2 on 5 matching bases. The CDR3 totals 15 residues. CDR1 and CDR2 from the germline V gene are SGHRS and YFSETQ. Trimming took off 6 bases at V and 0 bases at J, with 13 bases between the two ends. CDR3 sequence (DNA): TGCGCCAGCAAGGAGGCCAGGAGCTCCTACAATGAGCAGTTCTTC. Translating it yields CASKEARSSYNEQFF.

There are a few counts of this clonotype. The chain recombines TRBV4-1 with TRBJ2-7; D uncertain. V was pared by 1 base and J by 5 bases, with 12 bases between. CDR3 size: 14 residues. Germline lookup yields CDR1 MGHRA and CDR2 YSYEKL. This chain's CDR3 is CASSQALGWDEQYF. CDR3 DNA sequence: TGCGCCAGCAGCCAAGCCCTAGGCTGGGACGAGCAGTACTTC.

There are a few counts of this clonotype. This rearrangement joins TRBV6-1 to TRBJ2-3, with D possibly matching TRBD1 (6 bases). This CDR3 comprises 17 residues. CDR1 and CDR2 from the germline V gene are MNHNS and SASEGT. Trimming took off 3 bases at V and 0 bases at J, with 16 bases between the two ends. The CDR3 is CASSDYPTGSSTDTQYF. CDR3 nucleotide sequence: TGTGCCAGCAGTGACTACCCTACAGGGAGTAGCACAGATACGCAGTATTTT.

V gene TRBV6-5 combines with J gene TRBJ2-7; TRBD1 aligns across 9 bases. The CDR3 sequence is 14 residues long. CDR1 is MNHEY and CDR2 is SVGAGI in the germline V gene. The V and J ends lost 6 bases and 3 bases, in that order; junction bases with no gene match: 6. In nucleotides, the CDR3 is TGTGCCAGCAGGGTACAGGGGGCGTACTACGAGCAGTACTTC. It translates to CASRVQGAYYEQYF.

This clonotype was recorded many times. The chain recombines TRBV20-1 with TRBJ2-2, with 7 bases fitting TRBD2. This CDR3 has 15 amino acids. CDR1 DFQATT and CDR2 SNEGSKA come from the germline V gene (reference sequence). The V and J ends lost 4 bases and 4 bases, in that order; junction bases with no gene match: 9. The CDR3 region has the DNA TGCAGTGCTAAAGAGCGGGGAGGTAGCACCGGGGAGCTGTTTTTT. Encoded protein: CSAKERGGSTGELFF.

The chain has TRBV24-1 and TRBJ2-6, with D possibly TRBD1 on 6 matching bases. The V gene lost 7 bases and the J gene lost 2 bases, with 8 bases spanning the gap. The CDR3 is made up of 14 amino acids. Looked up from germline, CDR1 is KGHDR and CDR2 is SFDVKD. The CDR3: CATSRGTGANVLTF. DNA of the CDR3: TGTGCCACCAGCAGGGGTACTGGGGCCAACGTCCTGACTTTC.

The CDR3 coding sequence is TGTGCCAGCAGTCTCCCGGGACAGCCAAATCAGCCCCAGCATTTT. Protein sequence: CASSLPGQPNQPQHF. The gene calls are TRBV6-2 or TRBV6-3 and TRBJ1-5; 7 bases align to TRBD1. This CDR3 is 15 amino acids long. V shed 5 bases and J 4 bases; nucleotides not matched to a gene: 8. CDR1 and CDR2 from the germline V gene are MNHEY and SVGEGT.

V and J are TRBV4-3 and TRBJ2-5, with D perhaps given as TRBD1 or TRBD2 (6 bases each). Trimming removed 6 bases from V and 4 bases from J, with 15 bases in between. CDR1 is LGHNA and CDR2 is YSLEER in the germline V gene. CDR3 length equals 14 residues. In nucleotides, the CDR3 is TGCGCCAGCAGTCAAAGGGGGGCTAGAGAGACCCAGTACTTC. Translation: CASSQRGARETQYF.